The present T cell receptor beta chain was sequenced within a study of cytomegalovirus exposure and HLA in healthy donors. Study conclusions and caveats: Of the V segments, some could not be distinguished, including TRBV6-2 and TRBV6-3, and were excluded.

The CDR3 totals 13 residues. The germline gives CDR1 KGHSH, CDR2 LQKENI. Trimming took 3 bases from V and 4 from J, leaving 7 bases between them. About this clone itself: What it binds is not known.

60 Vbeta and 13 Jbeta primers were used in PCR. Only in-frame clones appear in the TCRdb table, and some are missing; sequencing was by immunoSEQ multiplex PCR. The sample gives approximately 100,000 clones, roughly 69% of which show up once; 2.6% is in the top ten. The chain uses TRBV18 and TRBJ1-3, with D perhaps TRBD1 (6 bases). The receptor was derived from a man aged 50 to 60 in good health and CMV-seropositive. What was sequenced was PBMCs. CDR3 in amino acids: CASSPGQGNTIYF. The DNA for the CDR3 is TGTGCCAGCTCACCCGGACAGGGAAACACCATATATTTT.